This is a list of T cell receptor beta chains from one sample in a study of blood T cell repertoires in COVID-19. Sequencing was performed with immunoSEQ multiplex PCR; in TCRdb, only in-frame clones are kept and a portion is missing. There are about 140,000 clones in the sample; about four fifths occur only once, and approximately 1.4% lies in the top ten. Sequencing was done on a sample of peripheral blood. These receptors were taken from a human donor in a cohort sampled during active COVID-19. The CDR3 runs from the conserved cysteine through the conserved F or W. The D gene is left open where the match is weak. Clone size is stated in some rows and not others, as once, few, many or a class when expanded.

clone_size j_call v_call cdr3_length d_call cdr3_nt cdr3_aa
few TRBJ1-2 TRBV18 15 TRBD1 TGTGCCAGCTCACCCGACAGGGGGCATGGCTATGGCTACACCTTC CASSPDRGHGYGYTF
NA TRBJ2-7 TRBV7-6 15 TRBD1 TGTGCCAGCAGCCAAACCGGGACAGGGGGCTACGAGCAGTACTTC CASSQTGTGGYEQYF
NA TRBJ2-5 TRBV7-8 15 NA TGTGCCAGCAGCACGAATGAACTACCAAGCGAGACCCAGTACTTC CASSTNELPSETQYF
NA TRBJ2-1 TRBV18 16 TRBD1 TGTGCCAGCTCAAACTCAGGGGGCAACTCCTACAATGAGCAGTTCTTC CASSNSGGNSYNEQFF
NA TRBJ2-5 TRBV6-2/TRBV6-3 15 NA TGTGCCAGCAGTTATCGGTCGGTAGGGGAAGAGACCCAGTACTTC CASSYRSVGEETQYF
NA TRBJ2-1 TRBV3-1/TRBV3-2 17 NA TGTGCCAGCAGCCAAGATTCAGGACTAGTGGGGGCCAATGAGCAGTTCTTC CASSQDSGLVGANEQFF
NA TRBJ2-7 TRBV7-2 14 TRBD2 TGTGCCAGCAGCCAAGTAGCGGGAGTGTACGAGCAGTACTTC CASSQVAGVYEQYF
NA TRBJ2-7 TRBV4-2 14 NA TGTGCCAGCAGCCCCCCGGAGAAGCTGGCCGAGCAGTACTTC CASSPPEKLAEQYF
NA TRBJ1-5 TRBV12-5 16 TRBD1 TGTGCTAGTGGTTTGGAAGGGGGCGGTGGCAATCAGCCCCAGCATTTT CASGLEGGGGNQPQHF
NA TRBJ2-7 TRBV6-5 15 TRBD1 TGTGCCAGCAGGGCCGGGACAGCGACCGTCTACGAGCAGTACTTC CASRAGTATVYEQYF
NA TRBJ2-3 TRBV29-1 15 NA TGCAGCGTTGAAGGACCGGGACACTACACAGATACGCAGTATTTT CSVEGPGHYTDTQYF
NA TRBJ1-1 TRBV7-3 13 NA TGTGCCAGCAGCGTACAGGGGAACACTGAAGCTTTCTTT CASSVQGNTEAFF
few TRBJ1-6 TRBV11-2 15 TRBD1 TGTGCCAGCAGCTTAGGACAGGGGACAAGGTCACCCCTCCACTTT CASSLGQGTRSPLHF
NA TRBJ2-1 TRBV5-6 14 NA TGTGCCAGCAGCCTTACAGGGTCCTACAATGAGCAGTTCTTC CASSLTGSYNEQFF
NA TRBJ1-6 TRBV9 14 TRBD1 TGTGCCAGCTCCCCGGGACAGGGGAATTCACCCCTCCACTTT CASSPGQGNSPLHF
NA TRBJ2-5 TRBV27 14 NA TGTGCCAGCAGTTTTCAACGGGGTGGGGAGACCCAGTACTTC CASSFQRGGETQYF
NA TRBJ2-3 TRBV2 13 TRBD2 TGTGCCAGCAGTGAACTAGCGGCAGATACGCAGTATTTT CASSELAADTQYF